Below are 3 T cell receptor beta chains sequenced from a single sample in a study of T cell responses to AZD1222 COVID-19 vaccine. Sequencing used immunoSEQ multiplex PCR; TCRdb keeps in-frame clones, though not all of them. The sample has 180,000 or so clones; 92% are singletons. Sequences were derived from peripheral blood, sampled 28 days after the second AZD1222 dose. The source of these receptors is an adult who received the AZD1222 COVID-19 vaccine.

This rearrangement joins TRBV6-9 to TRBJ1-2; 10 nucleotides align to TRBD1. Trimming removed 2 bases from V and 8 bases from J; junction bases left unmatched: 11. The germline CDR1 and CDR2 sequences are MNHGY and SVAAGI. There are 16 residues in the CDR3. CDR3 amino acids: CASSYRERQGAWGYTF. CDR3 nucleotides: TGTGCCAGCAGTTATCGGGAACGACAGGGGGCTTGGGGCTACACCTTC.

This clone appeared once. The chain uses TRBV7-2 and TRBJ2-3; TRBD1 or TRBD2 may be the D gene (6 bases each). Germline V CDR1 and CDR2: SGHTA, FQGNSA. The germline V and J ends were trimmed by 1 base and 3 bases, with 14 bases remaining between them. CDR3 length: 16 residues. The CDR3 nucleotides are TGTGCCAGCAGCTTAGATACGGGGGCGGGGACAGATACGCAGTATTTT. It encodes CASSLDTGAGTDTQYF.

The chain has TRBV29-1 and TRBJ2-7, with a weak D call TRBD1 (6 bases). Trimming shortened V by 7 bases and J by 3 bases, and 22 bases separated the two germline ends. Germline lookup yields CDR1 SQVTM and CDR2 ANQGSEA. The CDR3 covers 15 residues. This CDR3 is CSAWQARGYYYEQYF. CDR3 DNA: TGCAGCGCCTGGCAGGCCAGGGGCTATTACTACGAGCAGTACTTC.